This TCR beta chain is from a study of T cell responses to AZD1222 COVID-19 vaccine. Study-level results: After two AZD1222 doses, spike-specific TCR breadth and depth rose versus day 0. Donor demographics were predominantly white British with a female majority; clonal diversity may be underestimated. Nearly half of spike-specific TCRs reportedly target unmutated variant regions.

Concerning this clone: Its specificity is unknown.

The protocol was immunoSEQ multiplex PCR, while the TCRdb copy is restricted to in-frame clones and leaves out a portion. The table shows some 150,000 clones, with 90% to 95% occurring only once. Trimming pared 6 bases from V and 1 base from J, leaving 15 bases between. From germline, CDR1 is MNHEY and CDR2 SVGAGI. The CDR3 runs to 15 residues. This TCR derives from an adult in good health. The source was peripheral blood, collected on day 0 of AZD1222 vaccination. The chain employs TRBV6-5 and TRBJ1-1; perhaps TRBD1 as D (6 bases). In DNA, the CDR3 is TGTGCCAGCAGCCCCTCCCTAGGGGGGAACACTGAAGCTTTCTTT. Residues: CASSPSLGGNTEAFF.